This is a list of T cell receptor beta chains from one sample in a study of cytomegalovirus exposure and HLA in healthy donors. This table comes from immunoSEQ multiplex PCR, and its TCRdb copy is limited to in-frame clones, with some not included. This sample has under 200,000 clones, with approximately 77% found just once. The sequencing sample was made of PBMCs. The source of these receptors is a man between 50 and 59 years old in good health and CMV-seropositive. Both conserved end residues are trimmed from each CDR3. Fields, in order: V gene, J gene, CDR3 protein.

TRBV4-3	TRBJ2-3	ASSRAGGFTDTQY
TRBV20-1	TRBJ1-2	RQGDYGYT
TRBV6-5	TRBJ1-4	ASSPDRGRDEKLF
TRBV11-1	TRBJ2-1	ASSSWPGNEQF
TRBV27	TRBJ2-7	ASIIWAGSSYEQY
TRBV18	TRBJ1-4	ASSPRGQGTNEKLF
TRBV2	TRBJ1-4	ASSEMGSTNEKLF
TRBV2	TRBJ2-2	ASRSGTSTGGELF
TRBV6-7	TRBJ2-1	ASSHQRGRPSDEQF
TRBV7-2	TRBJ2-7	ASSPYEGRTPTYEQY
TRBV7-9	TRBJ2-2	ASSSGARLAGSTGELF
TRBV5-1	TRBJ2-4	ASSLEGTGRDIQY
TRBV27	TRBJ2-7	ASSSTESSYEQY
TRBV9	TRBJ1-2	ASSVDSRPRGYT
TRBV19	TRBJ1-2	ASSTPGFRTGNYGYT
TRBV28	TRBJ2-1	ASSPPEGLLNEQF
TRBV10-1	TRBJ2-1	ASSESHRGLYNEQF
TRBV5-6	TRBJ1-2	ASSLAGQYGYT
TRBV21-1	TRBJ2-3	ASSKGRQGAHQKADTQY